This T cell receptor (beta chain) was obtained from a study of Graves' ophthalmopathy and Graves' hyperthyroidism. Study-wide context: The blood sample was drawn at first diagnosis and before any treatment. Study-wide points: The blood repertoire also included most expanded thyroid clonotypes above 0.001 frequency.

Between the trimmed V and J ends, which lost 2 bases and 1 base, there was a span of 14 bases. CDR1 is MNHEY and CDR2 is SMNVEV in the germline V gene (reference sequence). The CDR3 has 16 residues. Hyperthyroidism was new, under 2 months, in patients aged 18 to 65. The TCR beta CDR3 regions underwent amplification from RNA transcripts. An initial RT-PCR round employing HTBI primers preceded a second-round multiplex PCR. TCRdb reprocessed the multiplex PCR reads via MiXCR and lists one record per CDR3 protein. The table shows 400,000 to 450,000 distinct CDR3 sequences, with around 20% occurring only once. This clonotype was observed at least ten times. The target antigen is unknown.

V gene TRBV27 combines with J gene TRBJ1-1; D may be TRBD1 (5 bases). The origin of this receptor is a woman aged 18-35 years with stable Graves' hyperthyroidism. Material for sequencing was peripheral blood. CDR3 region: CASSLRSRGRNTEAFF. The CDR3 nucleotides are TGTGCCAGCAGTTTAAGGAGTAGGGGTCGGAACACTGAAGCTTTCTTT.